This is a list of T cell receptor beta chains from one sample in a study of regulatory T cells in long-lasting Graves disease. TCRdb independently ran MiXCR on the multiplex PCR reads; one entry per CDR3 protein. The sample shows more than 300,000 distinct CDR3 sequences, roughly 25% of them seen only once. Sequencing used peripheral blood mononuclear cells (PBMCs), obtained when the disease was refractory, from a patient treated with antithyroid drugs. These receptors were obtained from a middle-aged woman with Graves disease. The CDR3 runs from the conserved cysteine through the conserved F or W. The D gene is left open where the match is weak.

J,V,D,CDR3
TRBJ1-4,TRBV7-6,NA,CASSLVAPQGTGEKLFF
TRBJ1-2,TRBV11-2,NA,CASSLVFSDYGYTF
TRBJ2-2,TRBV10-1,NA,CASRQGSDGELFF
TRBJ2-3,TRBV7-3,TRBD2,CASSPGLDDTTDTQYF
TRBJ1-5,TRBV28,NA,CASSFYRAGNQPQHF
TRBJ2-1,TRBV27,NA,CASSLSDATSYNEQFF
TRBJ2-7,TRBV6-1,NA,CASSEYPGLTYEQYF
TRBJ2-5,TRBV6-2/TRBV6-3,NA,CASSYQRRETQYF
TRBJ1-1,TRBV9,NA,CVGANGTEAFF
TRBJ2-7,TRBV20-1,TRBD2,CSARDRLAGIYEQYF
TRBJ2-2,TRBV12-3/TRBV12-4,TRBD2,CASSSSGKGELFF
TRBJ1-5,TRBV19,TRBD1,CASSTDRGSNQPQHF
TRBJ2-5,TRBV28,NA,CASSLLGRGGIETQYF
TRBJ1-2,TRBV7-9,TRBD1,CASSFGTGSDYGYTF
TRBJ1-1,TRBV5-1,NA,CASGLNMNTEAFF
TRBJ2-4,TRBV5-1,TRBD1,CASSWRTGLAKNIQYF
TRBJ2-2,TRBV11-2,TRBD2,CASSPRLAGDTGELFF
TRBJ2-7,TRBV4-2,NA,CASSQDGPGAYEQYF
TRBJ2-7,TRBV28,TRBD2,CASSFVSGTSGSYEQYF